This T cell receptor (beta chain) was identified during a study of cytomegalovirus exposure and HLA in healthy donors. General study results and limits: In a later analysis, compared with equally common non-associated chains, HLA-associated beta chains were more expanded. There were reportedly fewer N-insertions in an Asian-associated ancestry cluster than the roughly 670-donor mean, in a later analysis. A few of the chains that were CMV-associated were confirmed in vitro to be specific for CMV antigens.

This clone is deemed medium-sized. The target antigen is unknown. The V end was cut by 5 bases, the J end by 0 bases, with 9 bases between. The CDR3 contains 14 residues. The germline gives CDR1 MDHEN, CDR2 SYDVKM. Both 60 Vbeta primers and 13 Jbeta primers went into the PCR. Using immunoSEQ multiplex PCR, the repertoire was profiled, and TCRdb retains in-frame clones only, with some absent. This sample yields under 200,000 clones, of which about 71% are seen a single time; roughly 1.4% belongs to the top ten. Each donor's status was that of a healthy bone marrow donor. The TCR comes from a man aged 45-65 years in good health and CMV-seronegative. The chain combines TRBV28 with TRBJ2-3; D gene ambiguous. The material sequenced was PBMCs. The DNA of the CDR3 is TGTGCCAGCAGTCCAAGCCCTAGCACAGATACGCAGTATTTT. It codes for CASSPSPSTDTQYF.